Given below is one TCR beta chain in context. The antigen is unknown. The entry originates in a study of liver allograft versus peripheral blood T cells. Looking at the study overall: Comparing T cell receptor repertoires in transplanted livers with those in recipients' peripheral blood was part of the design. Study-wide findings and caveats: Liver allograft repertoires of T cell receptors reportedly diverged from peripheral blood repertoires.

The CDR3 is 12 residues long. Trimming left V 8 bases short and J 4 bases short, with 9 bases between. Germline loops: CDR1 ENHRY, CDR2 SYGVKD. A single record per CDR3 protein comes from TCRdb applying MiXCR to the reads. The sample lists 2,000 to 3,000 distinct CDR3 sequences; about 16% were seen once. The TCR was taken from a human patient who had a liver transplant. Some of the T cells might come from the graft donor. The chain is built from TRBV10-3 and TRBJ1-5, with a possible D match to TRBD1 (6 bases). This CDR3 reads CAIAGQNQPQHF. The CDR3 DNA is TGTGCCATCGCCGGACAGAATCAGCCCCAGCATTTT.